The rows below give T cell receptor beta chains drawn from one sample of a study of patients and donors after allogeneic stem cell transplantation. TCRdb processed the RT-PCR reads anew with MiXCR; each CDR3 protein has one entry. In the table there are 410,000 or so distinct CDR3 sequences, around 15% of which are singletons. Sample: blood, either unsorted or a sorted T cell fraction (not recorded which). The source is a human donor who was either an allogeneic HSCT recipient or a stem cell or donor lymphocyte infusion donor (not recorded which). It is not recorded whose cells these are; they may come from a transplant donor. CDR3s include the opening cysteine and the closing phenylalanine or tryptophan. D genes are given only for firm matches. Size is stated for part of the rows, as once, few or many counts, or as a class when the clone is expanded.

>-|-|TRBJ2-7|TRBV28
TGTGCCAGCAGTACCCAGGGTGGGGCCCTCTACGAGCAGTACTTC
CASSTQGGALYEQYF
>-|few|TRBJ1-6|TRBV16
TGTGCCAGCAGCCAATCGCCGGGCGGCCAGGGGTTTTCACCCCTCCACTTT
CASSQSPGGQGFSPLHF
>TRBD1|few|TRBJ2-2|TRBV4-3
TGCGCCAGCAGCAGACGTTGGGACAGGGACGGGGAGCTGTTTTTT
CASSRRWDRDGELFF
>-|few|TRBJ2-1|TRBV14
TGTGCCAGCAGCTGGGTTACCTACAATGAGCAGTTCTTC
CASSWVTYNEQFF
>-|few|TRBJ1-2|TRBV7-2
TGTGCCAGCAGCTTAGCCCCTGTTAAGGGAAGTTATGGCTACACCTTC
CASSLAPVKGSYGYTF
>TRBD2|many|TRBJ2-5|TRBV5-1
TGCGCCAGCAGCTTGGGCCTAGCGGGAGAGACCCAGTACTTC
CASSLGLAGETQYF
>-|many|TRBJ1-5|TRBV7-8
TGTGCCAGCACCCCCCTAAGTCGGGGGGCCGGTCAGCCCCAGCATTTT
CASTPLSRGAGQPQHF
>TRBD1|few|TRBJ2-5|TRBV7-2
TGTGCCAGCAGCGGACAGGGGGGAGAGACCCAGTACTTC
CASSGQGGETQYF
>TRBD2|few|TRBJ2-1|TRBV5-1
TGCGCCAGCAGCTTGGGTCGGACTAGCGGCCCCTACAATGAGCAGTTCTTC
CASSLGRTSGPYNEQFF
>-|-|TRBJ1-5|TRBV7-8
TGTGCCAGCAGCCCAGGGGATCAGCCCCAGCATTTT
CASSPGDQPQHF
>TRBD1|-|TRBJ1-2|TRBV4-1
TGCGCCAGCAGCCAATGGGACAGGGACCTCTCTAACTATGGCTACACCTTC
CASSQWDRDLSNYGYTF
>TRBD2|few|TRBJ2-1|TRBV11-2
TGTGCCAGCAGCCTAATACTAGCGGGAGAAAAGAATGAGCAGTTCTTC
CASSLILAGEKNEQFF
>-|few|TRBJ2-3|TRBV7-2
TGTGCCAGCAGCTCAGCCATGATCCTTAGGCAGTATTTT
CASSSAMILRQYF
>TRBD1|-|TRBJ1-5|TRBV12-3/TRBV12-4
TGTGCCAGCAGTTTCGGACAGGGTGGGGCGCCCCAGCATTTT
CASSFGQGGAPQHF
>TRBD2|-|TRBJ2-7|TRBV13
TGTGCCAGCAGCCCGAGGACTAGCGGGAGGGCCTCCCACGAGCAGTACTTC
CASSPRTSGRASHEQYF
>TRBD2|-|TRBJ2-2|TRBV7-8
TGTGCCAGCAGCCGGGCGGGGGGACTACTTAAGAACACCGGGGAGCTGTTTTTT
CASSRAGGLLKNTGELFF
>-|many|TRBJ2-3|TRBV14
TGTGCCAGCAGCCATATCACAGATACGCAGTATTTT
CASSHITDTQYF
>-|few|TRBJ2-2|TRBV9
TGTGCCAGCAGCGTAGTCGGGGCGAACACCGGGGAGCTGTTTTTT
CASSVVGANTGELFF
>-|many|TRBJ2-5|TRBV4-3
TGCGCCAGCAGCCAAGATCTTGGAGTACAAGAGACCCAGTACTTC
CASSQDLGVQETQYF
>TRBD2|many|TRBJ2-2|TRBV14
TGTGCCAGCAGCCCATTAGCGGGTGACACCGGGGAGCTGTTTTTT
CASSPLAGDTGELFF
>TRBD1|-|TRBJ2-7|TRBV28
TGTGCCAGCAGGCCGACCGGGACAGGGGCCTACGAGCAGTACTTC
CASRPTGTGAYEQYF
>-|few|TRBJ2-7|TRBV6-2/TRBV6-3
TGTGCCAGCAGTTATGGGGTAAACGAGCAGTACTTC
CASSYGVNEQYF
>-|few|TRBJ2-7|TRBV11-2
TGTGCCAGCAGCTCCCTGGACAGCCTATCCTACGAGCAGTACTTC
CASSSLDSLSYEQYF
>TRBD1|-|TRBJ2-6|TRBV5-1
TGCGCCAGCACCGTCGGGACAGGGGGATTCGGGGCCAACGTCCTGACTTTC
CASTVGTGGFGANVLTF
>TRBD2|few|TRBJ2-3|TRBV3-1
TGTGCCAGCAGCCGTGGGACTAGCGGGGAGGGGTATACGCAGTATTTT
CASSRGTSGEGYTQYF
>-|few|TRBJ1-1|TRBV30
TGTGCCTTGGACGACTCAGCCGGGGCTGAAGCTTTCTTT
CALDDSAGAEAFF
>TRBD1|few|TRBJ2-5|TRBV27
TGTGCCAGCAGGTTGAGGGGGCGGCAAGAGACCCAGTACTTC
CASRLRGRQETQYF
>-|-|TRBJ2-7|TRBV9
TGTGCCAGCAGCCCCGGGGTTCAACCCTCCTACGAGCAGTACTTC
CASSPGVQPSYEQYF
>TRBD2|many|TRBJ2-5|TRBV7-9
TGTGCCAGCAGCCCTAGGACTAGCGGGATAGGAGGAGAGACCCAGTACTTC
CASSPRTSGIGGETQYF
>-|few|TRBJ2-7|TRBV4-3
TGCGCCAGCAGCCTCTTCCGAGGGGGTCCGAACGAGCAGTACTTC
CASSLFRGGPNEQYF
>-|few|TRBJ2-3|TRBV6-5
TGTGCCAGCAGTTACCAACCACCCCGGGGCCCAGATACGCAGTATTTT
CASSYQPPRGPDTQYF
>TRBD2|-|TRBJ2-3|TRBV6-1
TGTGCCAGCAGTGCTGGACTAGCGGCCGATACGCAGTATTTT
CASSAGLAADTQYF
>-|-|TRBJ1-2|TRBV27
TGTGCCAGCGGGCAGGGACGGAATAACTATGGCTACACCTTC
CASGQGRNNYGYTF
>-|few|TRBJ1-2|TRBV12-3/TRBV12-4
TGTGCCAGCATCGTGATGGGGTTATATGGCTACACCTTC
CASIVMGLYGYTF
>TRBD2|few|TRBJ2-2|TRBV25-1
TGTGCCAGCAGTGAATCTCGACTAGCGGGGGGCGCCGGGGAGCTGTTTTTT
CASSESRLAGGAGELFF
>-|-|TRBJ2-7|TRBV6-4
TGTGCCAGCAGTGACGAGGGAAGGCCGACCAAGGGACCCTACGAGCAGTACTTC
CASSDEGRPTKGPYEQYF
>TRBD1|-|TRBJ2-3|TRBV19
TGTGCCAGTAGCAGGGGACAGGGGCAAACCACAGATACGCAGTATTTT
CASSRGQGQTTDTQYF
>-|few|TRBJ1-5|TRBV21-1
TGTGCCGGTATAAAGGTCGATGCCGAGGATAGCAATCAGCCCCAGCATTTT
CAGIKVDAEDSNQPQHF
>TRBD1|-|TRBJ1-4|TRBV5-6
TGTGCCAGCAGCCTTCAATGGACAGGCGGTGAAAAACTGTTTTTT
CASSLQWTGGEKLFF
>-|few|TRBJ1-5|TRBV2
TGTGCCAGCAGTGATATAGTGTGGAATCAGCCCCAGCATTTT
CASSDIVWNQPQHF
>-|many|TRBJ2-1|TRBV6-2/TRBV6-3
TGTGCCAGCAGTTTCTGGGACTCCTACTACAATGAGCAGTTCTTC
CASSFWDSYYNEQFF
>-|few|TRBJ2-7|TRBV18
TGTGCCAGCCGCAGGGTACAACCTTCCTACGAGCAGTACTTC
CASRRVQPSYEQYF
>-|-|TRBJ2-5|TRBV29-1
TGCAGCGTTGTTGCGGGGCAAGAGACCCAGTACTTC
CSVVAGQETQYF
>-|-|TRBJ1-2|TRBV12-3/TRBV12-4
TGTGCCAGCAGTCCCCACCGTTACTATGGCTACACCTTC
CASSPHRYYGYTF
>-|-|TRBJ1-5|TRBV14
TGTGCCAGCAGCCAAGCTCTGTGGCAGGGAGGTTGGCGTAGCAATCAGCCCCAGCATTTT
CASSQALWQGGWRSNQPQHF
>-|few|TRBJ2-1|TRBV11-2
TGTGCCAGCAGCCCTGGGCGGACGTTGGGGGGTGAGCAGTTCTTC
CASSPGRTLGGEQFF
>-|few|TRBJ2-1|TRBV4-2
TGTGCCAGCAGCCAAGACGCCTTCTACAATGAGCAGTTCTTC
CASSQDAFYNEQFF
>-|-|TRBJ1-2|TRBV29-1
TGCAGCGTTGAGTCGTCCCTCTATGGCTACACCTTC
CSVESSLYGYTF